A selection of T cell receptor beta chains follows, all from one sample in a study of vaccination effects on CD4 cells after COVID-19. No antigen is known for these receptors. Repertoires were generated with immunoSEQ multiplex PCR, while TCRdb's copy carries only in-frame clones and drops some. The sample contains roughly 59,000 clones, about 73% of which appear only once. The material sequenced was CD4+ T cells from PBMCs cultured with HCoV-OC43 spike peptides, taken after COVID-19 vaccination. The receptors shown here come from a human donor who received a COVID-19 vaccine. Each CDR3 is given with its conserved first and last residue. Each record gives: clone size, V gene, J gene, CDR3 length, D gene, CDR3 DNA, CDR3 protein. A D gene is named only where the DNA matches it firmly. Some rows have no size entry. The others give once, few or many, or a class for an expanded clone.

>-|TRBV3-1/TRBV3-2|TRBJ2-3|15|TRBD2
TGTGCCAGCAGCCGTAGCGGGGGAGCAGGGGATACGCAGTATTTT
CASSRSGGAGDTQYF
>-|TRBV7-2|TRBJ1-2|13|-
TGTGCCAGCAGCTCGACAGGCCTCTATGGCTACACCTTC
CASSSTGLYGYTF
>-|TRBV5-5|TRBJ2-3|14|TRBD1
TGTGCCAGCAGCTTAGGGACAGCCACAGATACGCAGTATTTT
CASSLGTATDTQYF
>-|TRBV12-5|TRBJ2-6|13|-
TGTGCTAGTGGCGCTGACTGGGCCAACGTCCTGACTTTC
CASGADWANVLTF
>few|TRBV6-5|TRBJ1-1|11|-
TGTGCCAGCAGTTACCTCACGGAAGCTTTCTTT
CASSYLTEAFF
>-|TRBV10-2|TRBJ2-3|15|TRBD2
TGCGCCAGCAGTGAAAGCGGGGGGGACACAGATACGCAGTATTTT
CASSESGGDTDTQYF
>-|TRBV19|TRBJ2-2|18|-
TGTGCCAGTAGCCGAAGGGGGGGGACGACTCCGAACACCGGGGAGCTGTTTTTT
CASSRRGGTTPNTGELFF
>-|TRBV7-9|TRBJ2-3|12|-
TGTGCCAGCAGCTTACCGCGGGATACGCAGTATTTT
CASSLPRDTQYF
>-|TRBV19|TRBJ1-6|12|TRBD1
TGTGCCAGTAGAACAGGGGATTCACCCCTCCACTTT
CASRTGDSPLHF
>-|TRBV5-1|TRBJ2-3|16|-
TGCGCCAGCAGCTTGGCGTGGGGGGGCCGAAGAGATACGCAGTATTTT
CASSLAWGGRRDTQYF
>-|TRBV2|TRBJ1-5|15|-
TGTGCCAGCAGTGAAGCTCGCCAGGGTAAGAAGCCCCAGCATTTT
CASSEARQGKKPQHF
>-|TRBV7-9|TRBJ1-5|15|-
TGTGCCAGCAGCCGGGCAGGGGAGAACAATCAGCCCCAGCATTTT
CASSRAGENNQPQHF
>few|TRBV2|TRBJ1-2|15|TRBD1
TGTGCCAGCAGTGAGTCAGGGGGCGCATACTATGGCTACACCTTC
CASSESGGAYYGYTF
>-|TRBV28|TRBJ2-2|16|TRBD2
TGTGCCAGCAGTTTAGCGGGGGGGCCGAGCACCGGGGAGCTGTTTTTT
CASSLAGGPSTGELFF
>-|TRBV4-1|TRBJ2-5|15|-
TGCGCCAGCAGCCAAGAGGGAAGTTCCGAAGAGACCCAGTACTTC
CASSQEGSSEETQYF
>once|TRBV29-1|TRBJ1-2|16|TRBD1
TGCAGCGTTGAACGGGGGCAGGGGGCGGATATCTATGGCTACACCTTC
CSVERGQGADIYGYTF
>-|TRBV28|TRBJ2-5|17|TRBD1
TGTGCCAGCAGTCCAGGGGGCGGGCCCCTACTGGGGGCGGCCCAGTACTTC
CASSPGGGPLLGAAQYF
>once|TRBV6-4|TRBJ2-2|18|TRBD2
TGTGCCAGCAGTGACTTACTAGCGGGGGGGCCTCATGACGGGGAGCTGTTTTTT
CASSDLLAGGPHDGELFF
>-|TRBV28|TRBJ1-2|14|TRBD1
TGTGCCAGCATTGCCGGGACAGGGTACGATGGCTACACCTTC
CASIAGTGYDGYTF
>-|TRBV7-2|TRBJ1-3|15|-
TGTGCCAGCAGCGGCGCCGGGACTTTGAGAAACACCATATATTTT
CASSGAGTLRNTIYF
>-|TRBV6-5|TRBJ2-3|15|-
TGTGCCAGCACCAGGGACGGAGATAGCACAGATACGCAGTATTTT
CASTRDGDSTDTQYF
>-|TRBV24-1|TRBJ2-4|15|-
TGTGCCACCAGTGACTCCTTAAGTGGTGATAACATTCAGTACTTC
CATSDSLSGDNIQYF
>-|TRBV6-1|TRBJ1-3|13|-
TGTGCCAGCAGTGAAGCGCAAGGAAACACCATATATTTT
CASSEAQGNTIYF
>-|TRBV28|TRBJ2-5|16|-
TGTGCCAGCAGACCGCTACCCCTCGGGGGGCTTGAGACCCAGTACTTC
CASRPLPLGGLETQYF
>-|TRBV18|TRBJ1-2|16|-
TGTGCCAGCTCGCAGGTCCATGACCCCACCTCTAATGGCTACACCTTC
CASSQVHDPTSNGYTF
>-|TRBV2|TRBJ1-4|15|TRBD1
TGTGCCAGCAGTTTTCCGGGACAGGGGCACGAAAAACTGTTTTTT
CASSFPGQGHEKLFF
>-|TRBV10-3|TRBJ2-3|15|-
TGTGCCATCAGTGAGTCGGGGTTATCCACAGATACGCAGTATTTT
CAISESGLSTDTQYF
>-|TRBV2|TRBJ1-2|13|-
TGTGCCAGCAGTATGGGGGGGAACTATGGCTACACCTTC
CASSMGGNYGYTF
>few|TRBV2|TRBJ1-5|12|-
TGTGCCAGCAGAGTTAGCAATCAGCCCCAGCATTTT
CASRVSNQPQHF
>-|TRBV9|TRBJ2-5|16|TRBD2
TGTGCCAGCAGCGTGACTAGCGGGGGGGCCGGGGAGACCCAGTACTTC
CASSVTSGGAGETQYF
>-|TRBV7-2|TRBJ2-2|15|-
TGTGCCAGCAGCTTAGGGGGTAGAAACACCGGGGAGCTGTTTTTT
CASSLGGRNTGELFF
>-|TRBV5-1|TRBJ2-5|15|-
TGCGCCAGCAGCTTGGGGGCAGGACCCCCAGAGACCCAGTACTTC
CASSLGAGPPETQYF
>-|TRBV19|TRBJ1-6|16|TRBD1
TGTGCCAGTAGGGACAGGGTGGTCTCCTATAATTCACCCCTCCACTTT
CASRDRVVSYNSPLHF
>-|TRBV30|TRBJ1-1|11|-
TGTGCCTGGACCAGGGCCGCTGAAGCTTTCTTT
CAWTRAAEAFF
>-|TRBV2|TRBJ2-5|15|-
TGTGCCAGCAGTCCTTCGGACTGGCAGCAAGAGACCCAGTACTTC
CASSPSDWQQETQYF
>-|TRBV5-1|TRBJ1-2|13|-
TGCGCCAGCAGCTTGGGGGTGGTTGATGGCTACACCTTC
CASSLGVVDGYTF
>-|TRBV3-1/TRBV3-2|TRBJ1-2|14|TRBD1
TGTGCCAGCAGCCAACTAGACAGGGAAAGGCTCTACACCTTC
CASSQLDRERLYTF
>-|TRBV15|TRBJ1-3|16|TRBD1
TGTGCCACCAGCAGATGGGGGACAGTCTCTGGAAACACCATATATTTT
CATSRWGTVSGNTIYF
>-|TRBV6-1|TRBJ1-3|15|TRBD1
TGTGCCAGCAGTGAGACAGGGGATGCTGGAAACACCATATATTTT
CASSETGDAGNTIYF
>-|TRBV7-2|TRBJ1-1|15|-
TGTGCCAGCAGCTTCCCGACGGCATTGAACACTGAAGCTTTCTTT
CASSFPTALNTEAFF
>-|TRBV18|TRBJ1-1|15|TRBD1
TGTGCCAGCTCACCTTCGCCGGGACAGGGTGCTGAAGCTTTCTTT
CASSPSPGQGAEAFF